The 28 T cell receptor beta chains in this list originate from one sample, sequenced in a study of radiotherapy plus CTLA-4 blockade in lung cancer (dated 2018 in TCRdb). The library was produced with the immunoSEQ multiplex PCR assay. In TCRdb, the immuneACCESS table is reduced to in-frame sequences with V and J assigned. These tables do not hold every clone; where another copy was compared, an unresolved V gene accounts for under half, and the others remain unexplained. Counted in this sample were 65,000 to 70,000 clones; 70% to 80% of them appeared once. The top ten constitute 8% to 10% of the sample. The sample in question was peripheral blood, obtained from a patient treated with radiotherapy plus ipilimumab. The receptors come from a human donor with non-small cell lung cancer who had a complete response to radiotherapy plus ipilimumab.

CDR3 sequence reads: CASSLRSAIHGYTF. Here the CDR3 DNA reads TGTGCCAGCAGCTTAAGATCCGCGATCCATGGCTACACCTTC. J is TRBJ1-2 and V is TRBV11-2; D remains ambiguous. CDR3 length: 14 residues. CDR1 and CDR2 from the germline V gene are SGHAT and FQNNGV. V was cut by 2 bases and J by 6 bases, with 13 bases left in between. The whole variable domain, remainder taken from reference TRBV11-2 and TRBJ1-2, is EAGVAQSPRYKIIEKRQSVAFWCNPISGHATLYWYQQILGQGPKLLIQFQNNGVVDDSQLPKDRFSAERLKGVDSTLKIQPAKLEDSAVYLCASSLRSAIHGYTFGSGTRLTVV.

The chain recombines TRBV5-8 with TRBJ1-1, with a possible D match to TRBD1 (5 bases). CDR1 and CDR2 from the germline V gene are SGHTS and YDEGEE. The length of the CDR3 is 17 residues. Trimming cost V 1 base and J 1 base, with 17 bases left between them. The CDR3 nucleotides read TGTGCCAGCAGCTTGACGTTTCGGGGGGTTAGGAACACTGAAGCTTTCTTT. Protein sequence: CASSLTFRGVRNTEAFF.

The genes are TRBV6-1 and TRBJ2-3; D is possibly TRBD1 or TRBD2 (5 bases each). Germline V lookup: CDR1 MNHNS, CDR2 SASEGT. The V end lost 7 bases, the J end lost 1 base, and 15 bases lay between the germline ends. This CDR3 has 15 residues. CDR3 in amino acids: CASIRGAGRTDTQYF. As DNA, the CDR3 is TGTGCCAGCATTAGAGGGGCAGGCCGCACAGATACGCAGTATTTT.

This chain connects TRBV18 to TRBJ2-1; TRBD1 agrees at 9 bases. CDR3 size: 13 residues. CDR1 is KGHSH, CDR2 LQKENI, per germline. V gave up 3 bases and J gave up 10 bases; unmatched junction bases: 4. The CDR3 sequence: CASSPTGGWEQFF. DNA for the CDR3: TGTGCCAGCTCACCCACAGGGGGCTGGGAGCAGTTCTTC. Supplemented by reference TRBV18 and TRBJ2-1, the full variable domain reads NAGVMQNPRHLVRRRGQEARLRCSPMKGHSHVYWYRQLPEEGLKFMVYLQKENIIDESGMPKERFSAEFPKEGPSILRIQQVVRGDSAAYFCASSPTGGWEQFFGPGTRLTVL.

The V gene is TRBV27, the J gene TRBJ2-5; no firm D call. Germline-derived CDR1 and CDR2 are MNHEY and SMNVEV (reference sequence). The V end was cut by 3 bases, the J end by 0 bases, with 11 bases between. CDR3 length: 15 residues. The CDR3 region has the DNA TGTGCCAGCAGTTTTCGTAGGTACAACCAAGAGACCCAGTACTTC. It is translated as CASSFRRYNQETQYF.

CDR3 sequence: CAISDTSSQYF. The DNA for the CDR3 is TGTGCCATCAGTGATACTAGCTCGCAGTATTTT. The rearrangement joins TRBV10-3 to TRBJ2-3; possible D gene TRBD2, 6 bases. The V gene's germline CDR1 is ENHRY and CDR2 SYGVKD. V shed 3 bases and J shed 10 bases, with 8 bases lying between them. This CDR3 region has 11 residues.

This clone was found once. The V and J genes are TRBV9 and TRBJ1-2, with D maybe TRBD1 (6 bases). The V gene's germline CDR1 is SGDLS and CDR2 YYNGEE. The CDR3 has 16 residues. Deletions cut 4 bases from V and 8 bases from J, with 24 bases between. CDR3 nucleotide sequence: TGTGCCAGCAGCCCCCCCCGGGACACCCAGCCTGGGGGCTACACCTTC. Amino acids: CASSPPRDTQPGGYTF. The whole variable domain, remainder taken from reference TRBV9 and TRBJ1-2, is DSGVTQTPKHLITATGQRVTLRCSPRSGDLSVYWYQQSLDQGLQFLIQYYNGEERAKGNILERFSAQQFPDLHSELNLSSLELGDSALYFCASSPPRDTQPGGYTFGSGTRLTVV.

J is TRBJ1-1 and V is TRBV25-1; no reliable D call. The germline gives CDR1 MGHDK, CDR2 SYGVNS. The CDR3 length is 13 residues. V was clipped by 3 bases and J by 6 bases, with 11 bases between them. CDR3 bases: TGTGCCAGCAGTGATCCCGGGTGGCCTGAAGCTTTCTTT. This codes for CASSDPGWPEAFF.

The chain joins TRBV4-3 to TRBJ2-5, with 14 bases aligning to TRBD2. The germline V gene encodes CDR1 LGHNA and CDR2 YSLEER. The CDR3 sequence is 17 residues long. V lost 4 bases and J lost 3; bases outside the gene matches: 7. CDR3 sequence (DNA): TGCGCCAGCAGCCTGGGACTAGCGGGAGTGGATGAAGAGACCCAGTACTTC. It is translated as CASSLGLAGVDEETQYF.

The CDR3 region is CASRRTGNYGYTF. The DNA of the CDR3 is TGTGCCAGCAGACGGACAGGGAACTATGGCTACACCTTC. This chain uses TRBV6-5 with TRBJ1-2, with TRBD1 matching over 8 bases. CDR1 and CDR2 from the germline V gene are MNHEY and SVGAGI. V gave up 6 bases and J gave up 2 bases; unmatched junction bases: 2. This CDR3 is 13 amino acids long.

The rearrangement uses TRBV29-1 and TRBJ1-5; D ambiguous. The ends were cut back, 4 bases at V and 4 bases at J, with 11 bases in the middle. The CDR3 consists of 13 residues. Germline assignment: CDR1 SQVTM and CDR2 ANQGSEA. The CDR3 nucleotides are TGCAGCGTTGGGGCAGGTAGAAATCAGCCCCAGCATTTT. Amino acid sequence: CSVGAGRNQPQHF.

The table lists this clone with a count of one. This CDR3 is CASSLERSTSTDTQYF. The DNA for the CDR3 is TGTGCCAGCAGCTTAGAGCGGAGTACTAGCACAGATACGCAGTATTTT. The gene calls are TRBV7-9 and TRBJ2-3, with D tentatively TRBD2 (5 bases). Germline V gene data show CDR1 as SEHNR and CDR2 as FQNEAQ (reference sequence). V was pared by 1 base and J by 0 bases, with 11 bases between. The CDR3 is made up of 16 amino acids.

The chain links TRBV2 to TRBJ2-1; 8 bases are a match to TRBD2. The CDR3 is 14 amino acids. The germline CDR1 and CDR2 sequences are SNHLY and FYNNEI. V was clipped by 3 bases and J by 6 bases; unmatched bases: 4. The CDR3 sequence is CASSDTSGANEQFF. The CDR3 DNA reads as TGTGCCAGCAGTGATACTAGCGGAGCCAATGAGCAGTTCTTC.

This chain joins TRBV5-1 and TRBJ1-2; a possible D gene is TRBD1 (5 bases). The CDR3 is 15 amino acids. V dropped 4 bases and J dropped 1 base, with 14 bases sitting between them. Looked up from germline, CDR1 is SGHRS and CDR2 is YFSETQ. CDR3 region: CASSPGGGLNYGYTF. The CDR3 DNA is TGCGCCAGCAGCCCCGGGGGAGGGCTTAACTATGGCTACACCTTC.

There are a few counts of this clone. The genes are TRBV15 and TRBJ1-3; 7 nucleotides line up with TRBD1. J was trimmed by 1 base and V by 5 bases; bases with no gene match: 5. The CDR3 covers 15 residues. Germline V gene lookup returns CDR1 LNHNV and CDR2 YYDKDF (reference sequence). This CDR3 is CATSFDRASGNTIYF. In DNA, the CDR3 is TGTGCCACCAGCTTCGACAGGGCGTCTGGAAACACCATATATTTT.

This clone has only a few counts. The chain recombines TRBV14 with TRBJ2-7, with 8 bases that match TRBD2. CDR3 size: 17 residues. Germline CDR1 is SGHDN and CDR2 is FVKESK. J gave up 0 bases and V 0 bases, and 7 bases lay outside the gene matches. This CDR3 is CASSQEASGSLSYEQYV. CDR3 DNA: TGTGCCAGCAGCCAAGAGGCTAGCGGGTCACTCTCCTACGAGCAGTACGTC.

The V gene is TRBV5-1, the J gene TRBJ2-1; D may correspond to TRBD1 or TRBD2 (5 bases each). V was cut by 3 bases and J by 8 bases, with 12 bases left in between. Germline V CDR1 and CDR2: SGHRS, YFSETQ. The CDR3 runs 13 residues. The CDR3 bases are TGCGCCAGCAGCTACGAGGGGTCAGATGAGCAGTTCTTC. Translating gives CASSYEGSDEQFF.

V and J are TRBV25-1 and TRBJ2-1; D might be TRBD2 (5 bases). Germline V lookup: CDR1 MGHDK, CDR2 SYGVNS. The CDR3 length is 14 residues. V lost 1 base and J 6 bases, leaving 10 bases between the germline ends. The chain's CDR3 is CASSEFGGGNEQFF. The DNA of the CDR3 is TGTGCCAGCAGTGAATTCGGCGGAGGCAATGAGCAGTTCTTC.

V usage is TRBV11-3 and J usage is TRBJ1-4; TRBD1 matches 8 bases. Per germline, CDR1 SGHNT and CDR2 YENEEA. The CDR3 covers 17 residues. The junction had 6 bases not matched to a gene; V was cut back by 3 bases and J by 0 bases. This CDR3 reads CASSFNRGSATNEKLFF. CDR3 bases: TGTGCCAGCAGCTTCAACAGGGGGAGCGCAACTAATGAAAAACTGTTTTTT. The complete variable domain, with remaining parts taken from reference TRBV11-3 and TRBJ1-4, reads EAGVVQSPRYKIIEKKQPVAFWCNPISGHNTLYWYLQNLGQGPELLIRYENEEAVDDSQLPKDRFSAERLKGVDSTLKIQPAELGDSAVYLCASSFNRGSATNEKLFFGSGTQLSVL.

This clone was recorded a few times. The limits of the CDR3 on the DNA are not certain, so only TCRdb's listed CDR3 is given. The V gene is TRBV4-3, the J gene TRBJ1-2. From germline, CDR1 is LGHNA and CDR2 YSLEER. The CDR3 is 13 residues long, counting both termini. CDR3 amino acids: CASSQVALGSRTF.

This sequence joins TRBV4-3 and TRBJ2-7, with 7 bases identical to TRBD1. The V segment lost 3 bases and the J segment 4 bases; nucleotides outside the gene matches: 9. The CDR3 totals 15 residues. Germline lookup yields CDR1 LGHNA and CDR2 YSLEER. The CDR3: CASSQDRSQLYEQYV. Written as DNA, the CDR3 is TGCGCCAGCAGCCAGGACAGGTCCCAATTATACGAGCAGTACGTC.

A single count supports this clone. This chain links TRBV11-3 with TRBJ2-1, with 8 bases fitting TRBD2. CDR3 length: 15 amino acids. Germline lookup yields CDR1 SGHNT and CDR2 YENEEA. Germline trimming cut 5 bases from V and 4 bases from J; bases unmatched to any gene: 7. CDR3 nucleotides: TGTGCCAGCAGCCCTCACCGGGAGGGTTACAATGAGCAGTTCTTC. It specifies CASSPHREGYNEQFF.

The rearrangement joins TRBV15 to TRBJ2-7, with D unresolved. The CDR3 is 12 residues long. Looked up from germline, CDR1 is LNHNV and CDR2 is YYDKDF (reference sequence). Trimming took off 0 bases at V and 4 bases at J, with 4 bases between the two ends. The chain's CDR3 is CATSREGYEQYF. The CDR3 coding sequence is TGTGCCACCAGCAGAGAGGGGTACGAGCAGTACTTC.

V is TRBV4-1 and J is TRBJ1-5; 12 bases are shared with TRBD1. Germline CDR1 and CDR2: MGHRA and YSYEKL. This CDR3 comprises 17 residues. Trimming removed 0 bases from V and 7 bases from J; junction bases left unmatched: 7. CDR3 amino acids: CASSQDWDRGRRQPQHF. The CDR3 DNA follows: TGCGCCAGCAGCCAAGATTGGGACAGGGGGCGGAGACAGCCCCAGCATTTT.

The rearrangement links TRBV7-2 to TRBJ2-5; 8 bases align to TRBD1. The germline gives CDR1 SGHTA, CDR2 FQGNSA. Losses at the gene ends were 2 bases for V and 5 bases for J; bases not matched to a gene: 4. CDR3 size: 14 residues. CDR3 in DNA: TGTGCCAGCAGCTTACCCAGGGGGCGGGAGACCCAGTACTTC. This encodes CASSLPRGRETQYF.

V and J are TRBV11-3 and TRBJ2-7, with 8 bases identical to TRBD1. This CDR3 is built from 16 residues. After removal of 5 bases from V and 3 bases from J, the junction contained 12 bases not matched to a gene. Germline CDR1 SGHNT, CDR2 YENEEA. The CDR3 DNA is TGTGCCAGCAGCCCAAGAGGACAGGGCCCACTCTACGAGCAGTACGTC. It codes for CASSPRGQGPLYEQYV.

Here the CDR3 DNA reads TGTGCCAGCAGCTTCCGGGGACAGAGAGGGTATGAGCAGTTCTTC. Protein sequence: CASSFRGQRGYEQFF. The chain carries TRBV7-2 and TRBJ2-1; 7 bases are a match to TRBD1. The CDR3 sequence is 15 residues long. Germline CDR1 and CDR2: SGHTA and FQGNSA. J lost 8 bases, V lost 3 bases, and 10 bases had no gene match.

This CDR3 is CASSQSYPGAVGYTF. In DNA form, the CDR3 reads TGCGCCAGCAGCCAATCCTACCCCGGAGCTGTAGGCTACACCTTC. The chain has TRBV4-3 and TRBJ1-2; D unclear. The CDR3 sequence is 15 residues long. V was trimmed by 2 bases and J by 8 bases, leaving 18 bases between them. Germline assignment: CDR1 LGHNA and CDR2 YSLEER.